The entry below describes one T cell receptor beta chain. Its antigen is unidentified. Vbeta (60) and Jbeta (13) primers were used in the PCR. The protocol was immunoSEQ multiplex PCR, while the TCRdb copy is restricted to in-frame clones and leaves out a portion. The sample comprises 200,000 or so clones, over 60% of which are singletons, and roughly 0.62% rests with the top ten. The record originates from a study of cytomegalovirus exposure and HLA in healthy donors. Study results and caveats: Cytomegalovirus-associated status was assigned to about 180 TCR beta chains. Most TCR beta V segments were productive about 90% or about 30% of the time in an earlier analysis.

CDR1 and CDR2 (germline): SGHAT, FQNNGV. After removal of 6 bases from V and 5 bases from J, the junction contained 11 bases not matched to a gene. This CDR3 has 15 residues. The chain links TRBV11-2 to TRBJ2-7; 9 bases are shared with TRBD2. The sequence was collected from a man younger than 35 in good health and CMV-seronegative. The sequenced material came from PBMCs. The DNA for the CDR3 is TGTGCCAGCAGACAAATTAGCGGGAGTAGCCACGAGCAGTACTTC. Protein sequence: CASRQISGSSHEQYF.